This is a list of T cell receptor beta chains from one sample in a study of blood T cells in healthy people across ages. One entry per CDR3 protein results from TCRdb running MiXCR on the 5' RACE reads. The table lists around 900,000 distinct CDR3 sequences, under 30% of them singletons, with approximately 15% in the top ten. Sequenced: blood. These receptors came from a woman older than 75 in good health. Each CDR3 is given with its conserved first and last residue. D genes are given only for firm matches. Clone size, where shown, is once, few, many, or a class for clones that have expanded.

d_call	cdr3_length	v_call	clone_size	j_call	cdr3_nt	cdr3_aa
.	13	TRBV7-2	many	TRBJ2-1	TGTGCCAGCAGCTTCGGCACTCACAATGAGCAGTTCTTC	CASSFGTHNEQFF
.	15	TRBV7-2	.	TRBJ2-3	TGTGCCAGCAGCTCTTCCGGTGTAGCCACGTATACGCAGTATTTT	CASSSSGVATYTQYF
.	13	TRBV6-5	many	TRBJ1-5	TGTGCCAGCAGTTACACCAGAGATCAGCCCCAGCATTTT	CASSYTRDQPQHF
.	14	TRBV6-5	few	TRBJ1-3	TGTGCCAGCAGTTACAGCGGGCCCAGAAACACCATATATTTT	CASSYSGPRNTIYF
TRBD2	14	TRBV11-2	few	TRBJ2-2	TGTGCCAGCAGTTCCTGGACTAGTCCCGGGGAGCGGTTTTTT	CASSSWTSPGERFF
.	12	TRBV3-1	few	TRBJ1-5	TGTGCCAGCAGCCACCAATCTGGGCCCCAGCATTTT	CASSHQSGPQHF
.	15	TRBV7-2	many	TRBJ1-6	TGTGCCAGCAGCTTAGCGTGGGGTCAGGATTCACCCCTCCACTTT	CASSLAWGQDSPLHF
TRBD2	16	TRBV5-5	many	TRBJ2-5	TGTGCCAGCAGCTTGGTCCCGCGGGGGGGCGCAGAGACCCAGTACTTC	CASSLVPRGGAETQYF
.	16	TRBV7-2	many	TRBJ2-1	TGTGCCAGCAGCTTAAACAGGGGAGGCTCCTACAATGAGCAGTTCTTC	CASSLNRGGSYNEQFF
TRBD1	14	TRBV5-6	many	TRBJ2-5	TGTGCCAGCAGCGCCGAGGGGGCAGGGGAGACCCAGTACTTC	CASSAEGAGETQYF
.	14	TRBV3-1	many	TRBJ1-4	TGTGCCAGCAGCCAAGACCCAAGTTCTGAAAAACTGTTTTTT	CASSQDPSSEKLFF
.	13	TRBV5-1	many	TRBJ1-1	TGCGCCAGCAGCTTGAATACGAACACTGAAGCTTTCTTT	CASSLNTNTEAFF
.	14	TRBV11-2	many	TRBJ2-5	TGTGCCAGCAGCTTCATACAGGGTAGGGAGACCCAGTACTTC	CASSFIQGRETQYF
.	14	TRBV7-9	.	TRBJ1-4	TGTGCCAGCAGCCCCCGTACGGAAGATGAAAAACTGTTTTTT	CASSPRTEDEKLFF
.	15	TRBV20-1	.	TRBJ2-1	TGCAGTGCAACCAATTTGAGGGGCCGGTACAATGAGCAGTTCTTC	CSATNLRGRYNEQFF
.	15	TRBV12-5	few	TRBJ1-2	TGTGCTAGTGGTTTGGAATTAGGGGTCGGTAATGGCTACACCTTC	CASGLELGVGNGYTF
.	14	TRBV6-1	few	TRBJ1-1	TGTGCCAGCATTCGCAGGGAGTTGAACACTGAAGCTTTCTTT	CASIRRELNTEAFF
.	16	TRBV14	.	TRBJ1-6	TGTGCCAGCAGCCAAATAACCGGGTCTGCCCTCTCGCCCCTCCACTTT	CASSQITGSALSPLHF
TRBD1	15	TRBV25-1	.	TRBJ2-7	TGTACCGGCAGTGCTAAGACAGGGAGCGCTTCCGAGCAGTACTTC	CTGSAKTGSASEQYF
.	15	TRBV7-9	many	TRBJ2-7	TGTGCCAGCAGCCACGCCGGCAGGCCACTCTACGAGCAGTACTTC	CASSHAGRPLYEQYF
.	14	TRBV6-1	.	TRBJ2-1	TGTGCCAGCAAAGGACAGTCCCACTACAATGAGCAGTTCTTC	CASKGQSHYNEQFF
TRBD1	12	TRBV29-1	few	TRBJ1-2	TGCAGCGTTGAGACAGGGATCAGTGGCTACACCTTC	CSVETGISGYTF
.	13	TRBV6-1	.	TRBJ1-1	TGTGCCAGCAGGGAAACAGGGTATATTGAAGCTTTCTTT	CASRETGYIEAFF
.	15	TRBV20-1	many	TRBJ2-1	TGCAGTGCTAGAGACCCGTCGCGGAGGGTGAATGAGCAGTTCTTC	CSARDPSRRVNEQFF
TRBD1	15	TRBV20-1	few	TRBJ1-1	TGCAGTGCCTTAACAGGGGGGCCGATGAACACTGAAGCTTTCTTT	CSALTGGPMNTEAFF
TRBD2	13	TRBV12-3/TRBV12-4	.	TRBJ2-5	TGTGCCAGCAGTTTTTCACAAGCGGGGGGTCCGTACTTC	CASSFSQAGGPYF
.	12	TRBV10-3	.	TRBJ1-6	TGTGCCATCAGGGCTGTGGATTCACCCCTCCACTTT	CAIRAVDSPLHF
.	15	TRBV25-1	.	TRBJ1-2	TGTGCCAGCAGTGAATATTATCAGGGTAACTATGGCTACACCTTC	CASSEYYQGNYGYTF
.	14	TRBV3-1	many	TRBJ1-2	TGTGCCAGCAGCCCCTACAGGGTTTTGTATGGCTACACCTTC	CASSPYRVLYGYTF
.	11	TRBV14	many	TRBJ2-5	TGTGCCAGCAGCCAATGGGAGACCCAGTACTTC	CASSQWETQYF
TRBD1	14	TRBV18	few	TRBJ1-2	TGTGCCAGCTCAACAAGACAGGGGTCGGATGGCTACACCTTC	CASSTRQGSDGYTF
TRBD1	16	TRBV9	.	TRBJ2-2	TGTGCCAGCAGCGTCTCCGGGACAGAGAACACCGGGGAGCGGTTTTTT	CASSVSGTENTGERFF
.	15	TRBV7-3	few	TRBJ2-3	TGTGCCAGCAGCTTACAGGGGCCGTTAACAGATACGCAGTATTTT	CASSLQGPLTDTQYF
TRBD2	13	TRBV2	many	TRBJ2-7	TGTGCCAGCAACCCCCAGGGAGGGGACGAGCAGTACTTC	CASNPQGGDEQYF
.	13	TRBV28	.	TRBJ2-5	TGTGCCAGCAGTCTCCTACAGGGTGGGACCCAGTACTTC	CASSLLQGGTQYF
.	13	TRBV20-1	.	TRBJ2-5	TGCAGTGCTAGACGGACAGAACAAGAGACCCAGTACTTC	CSARRTEQETQYF
.	14	TRBV20-1	.	TRBJ1-1	TGCAGTGCTAGTGGTGGCGCCGCGGACGCCATAGCTTTCTTT	CSASGGAADAIAFF
TRBD1	15	TRBV7-3	.	TRBJ1-6	TGTGCCAGCAGCCGACAGGGACGGGGAGGCTCACCCCTCCACTTT	CASSRQGRGGSPLHF
.	14	TRBV2	.	TRBJ1-4	TGTGCCAGCAGTGAGGGGGGAGGTAATGAAAAACGGTTTTTT	CASSEGGGNEKRFF
.	13	TRBV5-5	.	TRBJ2-1	TGTGCCAGCAGCCGGTGGGGTTACAATGAGCAGTTCTTC	CASSRWGYNEQFF
.	11	TRBV7-2	.	TRBJ2-1	TGTGCCAGCAGCTTAGGATATTGGCAGTTCTTC	CASSLGYWQFF
TRBD1	16	TRBV6-2/TRBV6-3	few	TRBJ1-5	TGTGCCAGCAGTTACTCACCGGGACAGGACTATCAGCCCCAGCATTTT	CASSYSPGQDYQPQHF
TRBD2	15	TRBV5-1	many	TRBJ2-1	TGCGCCAGCAGCATAAGCGGGGGGGCTTACAATGAGCAGTTCTTC	CASSISGGAYNEQFF
.	11	TRBV6-6	many	TRBJ2-3	TGTGCCAGCACCATAGGGGATACGCAGTATTTT	CASTIGDTQYF
.	13	TRBV10-3	many	TRBJ1-1	TGTGCCATCAGCCAGACGGGGCCCACTGAAGCTTTCTTT	CAISQTGPTEAFF
.	13	TRBV4-3	many	TRBJ2-3	TGCGCCAGCAGCCAAGATCCCGGGGATACGCAGTATTTT	CASSQDPGDTQYF
.	17	TRBV4-3	.	TRBJ1-2	TGCGCCAGCAGCCAACACCCACGGACAGCCCTAAGAGATGGCTACACCTTC	CASSQHPRTALRDGYTF
TRBD2	16	TRBV12-3/TRBV12-4	many	TRBJ2-5	TGTGCCAGCAGTTTAGCGCGAACTAGCGGGGAGGAGACCCAGTACTTC	CASSLARTSGEETQYF
.	14	TRBV7-9	.	TRBJ1-4	TGTGCCAGCAGCCCGACGGGGGGGAATGAAAAACGGTTTTTT	CASSPTGGNEKRFF
.	13	TRBV6-5	.	TRBJ1-5	TGTGCCAGCAGTTATCTGGGTAGTCAGCCCCAGCATTTT	CASSYLGSQPQHF
.	16	TRBV3-1	many	TRBJ2-6	TGTGCCAGCAGCCAGCCAGGGAGGAAGGGGGCCAACGTCCTGACTTTC	CASSQPGRKGANVLTF
.	15	TRBV4-2	few	TRBJ2-2	TGTGCCAGCAGCCAAGAGCGCCTGAACACCGGGGAGCTGTTTTTT	CASSQERLNTGELFF